A selection of T cell receptor beta chains follows, all from one sample in a study of T-cell reconstitution after alpha-beta-depleted transplantation in children. A single record per CDR3 protein comes from TCRdb applying MiXCR to the PCR reads. Found here are a few hundred thousand distinct CDR3 sequences, roughly 7.8% of them singletons; the top ten hold 9.1%. Sequencing was performed on peripheral blood, taken 360 days after TCRalphabeta/CD19-depleted stem cell transplant. The receptors stem from a female patient aged 2-9 years who had a stem cell transplant for Fanconi anemia, so the T cells may come from the graft donor. CDR3s include the opening cysteine and the closing phenylalanine or tryptophan. The D gene is left open where the match is weak. Clone sizes are given selectively: once, few, many, or a class where the clone is expanded.

V gene	J gene	D gene	clone size	CDR3 protein	CDR3 DNA
TRBV5-1	TRBJ1-1	.	.	CASSLVRGNAEAFF	TGCGCCAGCAGCTTGGTTCGGGGGAATGCTGAAGCTTTCTTT
TRBV7-2	TRBJ2-7	TRBD1	once	CVSSLARGSYEQYF	TGTGTCAGCAGCTTAGCCAGGGGGTCCTACGAGCAGTACTTC
TRBV9	TRBJ2-1	TRBD1	.	CASSVDSGQSYNEQFF	TGTGCCAGCAGCGTAGATTCGGGACAGTCCTACAATGAGCAGTTCTTC
TRBV7-2	TRBJ1-1	.	.	CASRPSQGQTNTEAFF	TGTGCCAGCAGACCAAGCCAAGGACAAACGAACACTGAAGCTTTCTTT
TRBV20-1	TRBJ2-7	TRBD1	.	CSAFPDRVVGEQYF	TGCAGTGCTTTCCCAGACAGGGTAGTAGGCGAGCAGTACTTC
TRBV6-5	TRBJ2-1	.	many	CASSSQLPVNEQFF	TGTGCCAGCAGTTCGCAACTACCTGTGAATGAGCAGTTCTTC
TRBV6-1	TRBJ2-7	TRBD2	few	CASSEAPPGGRHEQYF	TGTGCCAGCAGTGAAGCGCCGCCGGGAGGTCGCCACGAGCAGTACTTC
TRBV12-3/TRBV12-4	TRBJ1-1	.	many	CASKGSSMNTEAFF	TGTGCCAGTAAGGGTTCCTCCATGAACACTGAAGCTTTCTTT
TRBV6-6	TRBJ1-6	.	few	CASSYSPAPLHF	TGTGCCAGCAGTTACTCTCCGGCACCCCTCCACTTT
TRBV20-1	TRBJ2-3	.	.	CSAERVTQYF	TGCAGTGCTGAGCGGGTTACGCAGTATTTT
TRBV7-9	TRBJ1-4	.	many	CASAGRGDNEKLFF	TGTGCCAGCGCCGGGAGGGGCGATAATGAAAAACTGTTTTTT
TRBV6-6	TRBJ2-1	.	.	CASTDSYNEQFF	TGTGCCAGCACGGACAGTTACAATGAGCAGTTCTTC
TRBV18	TRBJ2-1	.	many	CATSPGGFNEQFF	TGTGCCACCTCCCCAGGGGGGTTCAATGAGCAGTTCTTC
TRBV7-9	TRBJ2-7	TRBD1	many	CASSQGQISYEQYF	TGTGCCAGCAGCCAGGGACAGATTTCCTACGAGCAGTACTTC
TRBV6-5	TRBJ2-7	.	few	CASRRGWDSSSYEQYF	TGTGCCAGCAGGAGGGGGTGGGACTCCAGCTCCTACGAGCAGTACTTC
TRBV20-1	TRBJ2-2	TRBD1	few	CSARDWTGGDTGELFF	TGCAGTGCTAGAGATTGGACAGGGGGCGACACCGGGGAGCTGTTTTTT
TRBV7-3	TRBJ2-1	TRBD2	many	CASSARLAGRNEQFF	TGTGCCAGCAGCGCACGACTAGCGGGGAGAAATGAGCAGTTCTTC
TRBV24-1	TRBJ1-5	.	.	CATPAQVCNQPQHF	TGTGCCACCCCGGCACAGGTCTGCAATCAGCCCCAGCATTTT
TRBV2	TRBJ2-1	TRBD1	.	CATHQTGTSYNEQFF	TGTGCCACCCACCAGACAGGGACCTCCTACAATGAGCAGTTCTTC
TRBV7-2	TRBJ1-1	.	many	CASSLFARGLNTEAFF	TGTGCCAGCAGCTTATTTGCCAGGGGACTGAACACTGAAGCTTTCTTT
TRBV4-2	TRBJ2-2	.	.	CASSQKIGASNTGELFF	TGTGCCAGCAGCCAAAAAATAGGGGCTTCGAACACCGGGGAGCTGTTTTTT
TRBV7-2	TRBJ2-7	TRBD1	.	CASSLAGTGGSYEQYF	TGTGCCAGCAGCTTAGCGGGGACAGGGGGCTCCTACGAGCAGTACTTC
TRBV7-9	TRBJ2-7	.	many	CASSLGPEQYF	TGTGCCAGCAGCTTAGGGCCCGAGCAGTACTTC
TRBV27	TRBJ2-1	.	many	CASSLSLNNEQFF	TGTGCCAGCAGTTTATCGCTAAACAATGAGCAGTTCTTC
TRBV9	TRBJ2-3	.	many	CASSGREGNTDTQYF	TGTGCCAGCAGCGGCAGAGAGGGTAACACAGATACGCAGTATTTT
TRBV20-1	TRBJ1-6	TRBD1	few	CSARAETGAGGNSPLHF	TGCAGTGCTAGAGCGGAAACAGGGGCCGGCGGTAATTCACCCCTCCACTTT
TRBV28	TRBJ2-3	.	many	CASSYILTGILTDTQYF	TGTGCCAGCAGTTACATCCTCACCGGGATACTCACAGATACGCAGTATTTT
TRBV29-1	TRBJ2-4	.	many	CSVGQGNIQYF	TGCAGCGTTGGCCAGGGCAACATTCAGTACTTC
TRBV10-3	TRBJ2-3	TRBD1	many	CAIKMTGEIDTQYF	TGTGCCATCAAAATGACAGGGGAGATAGATACGCAGTATTTT
TRBV5-1	TRBJ2-1	.	.	CVSSSKHNEQFF	TGCGTCAGCAGCTCGAAGCACAATGAGCAGTTCTTC